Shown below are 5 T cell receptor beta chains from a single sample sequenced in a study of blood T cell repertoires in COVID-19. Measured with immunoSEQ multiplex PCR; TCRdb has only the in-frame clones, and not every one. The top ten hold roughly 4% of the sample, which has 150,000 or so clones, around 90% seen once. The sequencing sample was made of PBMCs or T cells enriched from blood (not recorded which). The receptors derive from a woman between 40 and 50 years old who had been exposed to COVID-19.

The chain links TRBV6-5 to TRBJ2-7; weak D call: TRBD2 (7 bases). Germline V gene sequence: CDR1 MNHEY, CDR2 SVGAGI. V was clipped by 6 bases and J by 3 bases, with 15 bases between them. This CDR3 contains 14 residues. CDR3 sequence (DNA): TGTGCCAGCAGGCCTTCGGGGGGCCGCTACGAGCAGTACTTC. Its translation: CASRPSGGRYEQYF.

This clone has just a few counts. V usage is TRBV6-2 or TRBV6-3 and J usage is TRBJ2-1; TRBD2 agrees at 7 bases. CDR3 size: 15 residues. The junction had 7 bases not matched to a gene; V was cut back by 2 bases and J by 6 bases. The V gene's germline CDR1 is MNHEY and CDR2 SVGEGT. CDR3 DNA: TGTGCCAGCAGTTACGGTCGGGAGGAGACCAATGAGCAGTTCTTC. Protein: CASSYGREETNEQFF.

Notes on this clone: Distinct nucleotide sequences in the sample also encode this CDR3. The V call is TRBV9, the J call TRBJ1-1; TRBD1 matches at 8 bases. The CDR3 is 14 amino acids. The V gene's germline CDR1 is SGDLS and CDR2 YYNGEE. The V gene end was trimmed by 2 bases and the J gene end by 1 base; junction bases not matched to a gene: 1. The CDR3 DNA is TGTGCCAGCAGCGTCGGACAGGGGAACACTGAAGCTTTCTTT. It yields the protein CASSVGQGNTEAFF. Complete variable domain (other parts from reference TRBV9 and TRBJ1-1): DSGVTQTPKHLITATGQRVTLRCSPRSGDLSVYWYQQSLDQGLQFLIQYYNGEERAKGNILERFSAQQFPDLHSELNLSSLELGDSALYFCASSVGQGNTEAFFGQGTRLTVV.

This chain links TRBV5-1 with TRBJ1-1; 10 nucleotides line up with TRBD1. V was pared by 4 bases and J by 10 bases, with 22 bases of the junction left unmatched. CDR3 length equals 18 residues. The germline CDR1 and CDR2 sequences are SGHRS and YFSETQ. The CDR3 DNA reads TGCGCCAGCAGCCGGGAGGCTACTGGGGGACAGGGGAGCTCGGGAGCTTTCTTT. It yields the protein CASSREATGGQGSSGAFF.

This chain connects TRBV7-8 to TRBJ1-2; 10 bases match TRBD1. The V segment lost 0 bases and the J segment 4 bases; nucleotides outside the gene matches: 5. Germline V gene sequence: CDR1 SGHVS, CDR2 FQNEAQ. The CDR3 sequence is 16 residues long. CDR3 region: CASSLARDRGLYGYTF. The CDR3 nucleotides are TGTGCCAGCAGCTTAGCGAGGGACAGGGGCCTCTATGGCTACACCTTC.